These 13 T cell receptor beta chains originate from one sample sequenced in a study of T cell repertoires in cytomegalovirus infection. TCRdb fed the reads into MiXCR, producing one record per CDR3 protein. This table holds about 260,000 distinct CDR3 sequences, about an eighth found once. Sample: PBMCs. These receptors originate from a human donor in good health (CMV status not recorded). Some clones in this sample may be carry-over from other donors' samples.

This clonotype was found a few times. The chain combines TRBV29-1 with TRBJ1-1; 7 bases fit TRBD1. Germline V lookup: CDR1 SQVTM, CDR2 ANQGSEA. This CDR3 is 12 amino acids long. V lost 6 bases, J lost 7 bases, and 8 bases stayed unmatched. The CDR3 DNA reads TGCAGCGTGTCGGACAGGCACCGTGAAGCTTTCTTT. Translated: CSVSDRHREAFF.

This clonotype was observed at least ten times. The rearrangement joins TRBV12-3 or TRBV12-4 to TRBJ1-1; no firm D call. V was trimmed by 6 bases and J by 0 bases, leaving 8 bases between them. The CDR3 runs 13 residues. This chain's CDR3 is CASSGSMNTEAFF. CDR3 DNA sequence: TGTGCCAGCAGCGGCAGTATGAACACTGAAGCTTTCTTT.

This clonotype was seen many times. This chain uses TRBV11-1 with TRBJ1-6; the D gene is possibly TRBD1 (5 bases). Germline V gene lookup returns CDR1 SGHAT and CDR2 FQDESV (reference sequence). The CDR3 covers 16 residues. The V end was cut by 5 bases, the J end by 5 bases, with 16 bases between. The CDR3 DNA follows: TGTGCCAGCAGCCAGCCGGGACTGGGAAATAATTCACCCCTCCACTTT. It codes for CASSQPGLGNNSPLHF.

The V call is TRBV4-1, the J call TRBJ2-7, with D possibly TRBD2 on 5 matching bases. The ends were cut back, 3 bases at V and 0 bases at J, with 12 bases in the middle. This CDR3 is built from 15 residues. The V gene's germline CDR1 is MGHRA and CDR2 YSYEKL. The CDR3: CASSHTADNSYEQYF. The CDR3 DNA follows: TGCGCCAGCAGCCACACAGCGGATAACTCCTACGAGCAGTACTTC.

Of note for this clonotype: This sequence may be a read error, since a much larger clone differs from it by one base. V is TRBV5-6 and J is TRBJ2-7; TRBD2 matches 7 bases. This CDR3 is 14 amino acids long. Unmatched junction bases numbered 6, after V lost 5 bases and J lost 1 base. Germline values: CDR1 SGHDT, CDR2 YYEEEE. CDR3 in amino acids: CASRMGGGSYEQYF. The DNA of the CDR3 is TGTGCCAGCAGGATGGGGGGGGGATCCTACGAGCAGTACTTC.

There are a few counts of this clonotype. The chain uses TRBV18 and TRBJ2-7, with a weak D call TRBD1 (6 bases). Germline CDR1 KGHSH, CDR2 LQKENI. This CDR3 is 15 amino acids long. V shed 3 bases and J shed 2 bases, with 14 bases lying between them. In DNA form, the CDR3 reads TGTGCCAGCTCACCCATCAGGACAGCTACCTACGAGCAGTACTTC. Translation: CASSPIRTATYEQYF.

The J gene is TRBJ2-1, the V gene TRBV2; 9 nucleotides agree with TRBD2. The CDR3 spans 16 residues. Germline CDR1 reads SNHLY; CDR2 reads FYNNEI. J lost 7 bases, V lost 4 bases, and 11 bases had no gene match. CDR3 nucleotides: TGTGCCAGCAGTGCGCTGGTAGCGGGAGCTCTGAATGAGCAGTTCTTC. It yields the protein CASSALVAGALNEQFF.

This clonotype was counted many times. The rearrangement uses TRBV25-1 and TRBJ2-1; the match to TRBD1 covers 9 bases. V dropped 2 bases and J dropped 6; count of bases not matched to a gene: 5. Germline V gene lookup returns CDR1 MGHDK and CDR2 SYGVNS. The CDR3 is 15 amino acids. The CDR3 DNA follows: TGTGCCAGCAGTGAAGCGGGACAGGGTCTCAATGAGCAGTTCTTC. This codes for CASSEAGQGLNEQFF.

Comment on this clonotype: This sequence may be a read error, since a much larger clone differs from it by one base. No conserved phenylalanine or tryptophan ends this CDR3, so it is likely a read error. J is TRBJ2-7 and V is TRBV25-1; D remains unclear. The germline V gene has CDR1 MGHDK and CDR2 SYGVNS. Trimming stripped 3 bases from V and 0 bases from J, with 6 bases between. This CDR3 has 13 residues. The chain's CDR3 is CASSEISSYEQYL. DNA for the CDR3: TGTGCCAGCAGTGAGATCAGCTCCTACGAGCAGTACTTA.

The chain combines TRBV2 with TRBJ2-1; 8 positions agree with TRBD2. The CDR3 consists of 17 residues. After removal of 7 bases from V and 0 bases from J, the junction contained 11 bases not matched to a gene. Per germline, CDR1 SNHLY and CDR2 FYNNEI. CDR3 loop: CASTERGTPSSYNEQFF. CDR3 sequence (DNA): TGTGCCAGCACTGAGCGGGGGACCCCGAGCTCCTACAATGAGCAGTTCTTC.

The gene calls are TRBV20-1 and TRBJ2-3; D may be TRBD2 (6 bases). Germline loops: CDR1 DFQATT, CDR2 SNEGSKA (reference sequence). This CDR3 is 15 amino acids long. V lost 7 bases and J 1 base, leaving 18 bases between the germline ends. The CDR3 region is CSVKEAQRGTDTQYF. The CDR3 DNA sequence: TGCAGTGTAAAGGAGGCCCAGCGGGGCACAGATACGCAGTATTTT.

The CDR3 DNA sequence: TGTGCCAGCCAGACAGGGGTCCATGGCTACACCTTC. It yields the protein CASQTGVHGYTF. The chain recombines TRBV28 with TRBJ1-2; TRBD1 aligns across 8 bases. This CDR3 comprises 12 residues. After removal of 8 bases from V and 6 bases from J, the junction contained 5 bases not matched to a gene. The germline V gene encodes CDR1 MDHEN and CDR2 SYDVKM.

This clonotype was seen many times. The chain links TRBV7-2 to TRBJ2-1; a weak D match, TRBD2 (5 bases). Trimming took off 4 bases at V and 2 bases at J, with 15 bases between the two ends. CDR1 SGHTA and CDR2 FQGNSA come from the germline V gene. The CDR3 has 16 amino acids. CDR3 residues: CASSYLSGRPYNEQFF. The CDR3 DNA follows: TGTGCCAGCAGCTATCTAAGCGGTAGGCCCTACAATGAGCAGTTCTTC.